One and the same sample provided the 27 T cell receptor beta chains below, sequenced in a study of cytomegalovirus exposure and HLA in healthy donors. Vbeta (60) and Jbeta (13) primers were used in the PCR. Profiled with immunoSEQ multiplex PCR; TCRdb holds only in-frame clones, not every one. The sample contains some 150,000 clones, 65% to 85% of which appear only once. Source material: PBMCs. Receptors originate from a male donor in good health and CMV-seronegative.

This chain joins TRBV18 and TRBJ2-7; D is possibly TRBD2 (7 bases). Trimming left V 0 bases short and J 5 bases short, with 14 bases between. Germline V lookup: CDR1 KGHSH, CDR2 LQKENI. There are 15 residues in the CDR3. CDR3 sequence reads: CASSPPGGGTNEQYF. As DNA, the CDR3 is TGTGCCAGCTCACCACCGGGAGGGGGAACGAACGAGCAGTACTTC.

This chain joins TRBV5-6 and TRBJ2-5; TRBD2 is a possible D gene (5 bases). Germline V gives CDR1 SGHDT, CDR2 YYEEEE. This CDR3 has 15 residues. Between the trimmed V and J ends, which lost 1 base and 2 bases, there was a span of 12 bases. CDR3 amino acids: CASSLFGGLQETQYF. As DNA, the CDR3 is TGTGCCAGCAGCTTGTTCGGCGGGCTACAAGAGACCCAGTACTTC.

The chain uses TRBV7-8 and TRBJ1-1; maybe TRBD1 (5 bases). Germline V gene lookup returns CDR1 SGHVS and CDR2 FQNEAQ. This CDR3 has 13 amino acids. V lost 6 bases and J 2 bases, leaving 10 bases between the germline ends. The CDR3 DNA sequence: TGTGCCAGCAGTTTCAGGGTAAACACTGAAGCTTTCTTT. This translates into CASSFRVNTEAFF.

This clone came up once. The chain joins TRBV29-1 to TRBJ2-7; 7 bases line up with TRBD1. The germline V gene encodes CDR1 SQVTM and CDR2 ANQGSEA. The CDR3 totals 12 residues. The trim removed 7 bases at V and 3 bases at J, leaving 6 bases unmatched. The CDR3 loop reads CSARQGNYEQYF. The CDR3 coding sequence is TGCAGCGCTCGACAGGGAAACTACGAGCAGTACTTC.

This clone came up a few times. The chain carries TRBV5-1 and TRBJ1-1; D unresolved. The CDR3 loop spans 14 amino acids. The germline CDR1 and CDR2 sequences are SGHRS and YFSETQ. Trimming removed 7 bases at V and 1 base at J, with 14 bases between. The CDR3 DNA reads as TGCGCCAGCTTTAGGAGTTTTTCGAACACTGAAGCTTTCTTT. Translation: CASFRSFSNTEAFF.

The chain recombines TRBV5-1 with TRBJ2-7, with 12 bases identical to TRBD1. V trimming: 2 bases; J trimming: 5 bases; junction bases outside the gene matches: 5. Looked up from germline, CDR1 is SGHRS and CDR2 is YFSETQ. This CDR3 is built from 15 residues. DNA for the CDR3: TGCGCCAGCAGCTTTGGGACAGGGGGCGGCGACGAGCAGTACTTC. Translated, it gives CASSFGTGGGDEQYF.

V and J are TRBV19 and TRBJ1-5; a possible D gene is TRBD1 (6 bases). Trimming removed 4 bases from V and 4 bases from J, with 11 bases in between. The germline V gene has CDR1 LNHDA and CDR2 SQIVND (reference sequence). This CDR3 has 14 amino acids. CDR3 protein: CASSRQVTNQPQHF. As DNA, the CDR3 is TGTGCCAGTAGTAGACAGGTTACTAATCAGCCCCAGCATTTT.

The chain is built from TRBV10-3 and TRBJ2-1; no firm D call. Germline lookup yields CDR1 ENHRY and CDR2 SYGVKD. The CDR3 contains 14 residues. Trimming shortened V by 3 bases and J by 5 bases, and 11 bases separated the two germline ends. The CDR3 region is CAISDVRKDNEQFF. Written as DNA, the CDR3 is TGTGCCATCAGTGATGTGCGTAAAGACAATGAGCAGTTCTTC.

The chain couples TRBV7-2 to TRBJ2-7; 16 nucleotides line up with TRBD2. The CDR3 is 17 residues long. With 2 bases clipped from V and 7 bases from J, the junction kept 8 bases outside the gene matches. The germline CDR1 and CDR2 sequences are SGHTA and FQGNSA. CDR3: CASSLMGTSGRAREQYF. The CDR3, as DNA: TGTGCCAGCAGCTTAATGGGGACTAGCGGGAGGGCCAGGGAGCAGTACTTC.

This chain links TRBV29-1 with TRBJ2-7, with 9 bases that match TRBD1. CDR1 is SQVTM, CDR2 ANQGSEA, per germline. This CDR3 spans 14 amino acids. The trim removed 4 bases at V and 5 bases at J, leaving 9 bases unmatched. The CDR3 protein is CSVVGQGSGNEQYF. DNA for the CDR3: TGCAGCGTTGTCGGACAGGGGAGTGGGAACGAGCAGTACTTC.

This clone was seen more than once but under ten times. The rearrangement links TRBV5-1 to TRBJ1-5; D unclear. CDR1 is SGHRS, CDR2 YFSETQ, per germline. This CDR3 spans 14 amino acids. Trimming stripped 4 bases from V and 1 base from J, with 9 bases between. CDR3 in DNA: TGCGCCAGCAGCCTCGGGTCAAGCAATCAGCCCCAGCATTTT. It translates to CASSLGSSNQPQHF.

V usage is TRBV11-3 and J usage is TRBJ1-1; 9 bases are a match to TRBD1. Germline V lookup: CDR1 SGHNT, CDR2 YENEEA. CDR3 length equals 12 residues. V shed 4 bases and J 9 bases; nucleotides not matched to a gene: 3. CDR3 nucleotide sequence: TGTGCCAGCAGCTCCGGACAGGGGAAAGCTTTCTTT. Encoded protein: CASSSGQGKAFF.

In its sample, this clone was seen once. The chain has TRBV25-1 and TRBJ1-2, with D unresolved. Per germline, CDR1 MGHDK and CDR2 SYGVNS. The CDR3 extends over 12 amino acids. Trimming shortened V by 4 bases and J by 3 bases, and 6 bases separated the two germline ends. The CDR3 coding sequence is TGTGCCAGCAGTGTTAGTGACTATGGCTACACCTTC. It specifies CASSVSDYGYTF.

This clone occurred a few times. The rearrangement uses TRBV7-2 and TRBJ1-5, with D tentatively TRBD1 (6 bases). Trimming removed 5 bases at V and 7 bases at J, with 9 bases between. Germline lookup yields CDR1 SGHTA and CDR2 FQGNSA. CDR3 length: 12 amino acids. This CDR3 reads CASSPGVQPQHF. The CDR3 nucleotides read TGTGCCAGCAGCCCAGGGGTCCAGCCCCAGCATTTT.

J is TRBJ2-1 and V is TRBV9; 10 bases agree with TRBD2. CDR1 and CDR2 (germline): SGDLS, YYNGEE. Trimming cost V 0 bases and J 7 bases; bases outside gene matches: 4. The CDR3 is 15 amino acids. The CDR3 bases are TGTGCCAGCAGCGTAGTAGCGGGGGGCAGAAATGAGCAGTTCTTC. Protein: CASSVVAGGRNEQFF.

The gene calls are TRBV5-4 and TRBJ2-7, with TRBD1 identical over 8 bases. Losses at the gene ends were 2 bases for V and 0 bases for J; bases not matched to a gene: 4. Per the germline V gene, CDR1 is SGHNT and CDR2 is YYREEE (reference sequence). The CDR3 length is 15 residues. DNA of the CDR3: TGTGCCAGCAGCTTATCGGACAGGGTCTCCTACGAGCAGTACTTC. This sequence encodes CASSLSDRVSYEQYF.

The CDR3 DNA sequence: TGTGCCACCAGCCCCCGGGGGGGTGGCTCCTACAATGAGCAGTTCTTC. Its translation is CATSPRGGGSYNEQFF. The chain links TRBV15 to TRBJ2-1, with TRBD2 matching over 8 bases. Per germline, CDR1 LNHNV and CDR2 YYDKDF (reference sequence). The J segment lost 0 bases and the V segment lost 5 bases, leaving 6 bases of the junction unmatched. This CDR3 has 16 residues.

The J gene is TRBJ1-4, the V gene TRBV27, with 7 bases aligning to TRBD1. CDR3 size: 17 residues. After removal of 5 bases from V and 0 bases from J, the junction contained 9 bases not matched to a gene. From germline, CDR1 is MNHEY and CDR2 SMNVEV (reference sequence). CDR3 in amino acids: CASSTYQGDATNEKLFF. Written as DNA, the CDR3 is TGTGCCAGCAGTACTTACCAGGGGGATGCAACTAATGAAAAACTGTTTTTT.

This clone has just one count. V gene TRBV27 combines with J gene TRBJ2-7; the match to TRBD1 covers 7 bases. The V gene's germline CDR1 is MNHEY and CDR2 SMNVEV (reference sequence). This CDR3 spans 15 amino acids. Trimming at V came to 0 bases and at J to 8 bases, leaving 10 bases not matched to a gene. In DNA, the CDR3 is TGTGCCAGCAGTTTATCGGAACAGGGGCATACGAAGCAGTACTTC. Amino acids: CASSLSEQGHTKQYF.

This clone has only a few counts. The genes are TRBV7-9 and TRBJ1-2; D possibly corresponds to TRBD1 (5 bases). CDR1 is SEHNR, CDR2 FQNEAQ, per germline (reference sequence). The V end lost 7 bases, the J end lost 5 bases, and 8 bases lay between the germline ends. The CDR3 loop spans 11 amino acids. The CDR3 bases are TGTGCCAGCACATCAGGGTATGGCTACACCTTC. Protein: CASTSGYGYTF. Supplemented by reference TRBV7-9 and TRBJ1-2, the full variable domain reads DTGVSQNPRHKITKRGQNVTFRCDPISEHNRLYWYRQTLGQGPEFLTYFQNEAQLEKSRLLSDRFSAERPKGSFSTLEIQRTEQGDSAMYLCASTSGYGYTFGSGTRLTVV.

J is TRBJ2-7 and V is TRBV27, with 7 bases matching TRBD2. In germline, CDR1 is MNHEY, CDR2 SMNVEV (reference sequence). V shed 5 bases, J shed 4 bases, and the junction held 8 bases outside the gene matches. This CDR3 spans 14 amino acids. The CDR3 spells CASSLRGVSYEQYF. The CDR3 region has the DNA TGTGCCAGCAGTCTACGGGGGGTATCATACGAGCAGTACTTC.

This clone showed up just once. The chain links TRBV6-6 to TRBJ1-5, with 7 bases lining up with TRBD1. The CDR3 has 16 amino acids. The V gene end was trimmed by 8 bases and the J gene end by 0 bases; junction bases not matched to a gene: 10. The germline gives CDR1 MNHNY, CDR2 SVGAGI (reference sequence). CDR3 coding DNA: TGTGCCAGCGTTCAGGGACAGTTTAATAGCAATCAGCCCCAGCATTTT. Translated, it gives CASVQGQFNSNQPQHF.

This clone showed up just once. The chain couples TRBV7-2 to TRBJ1-6; D gene ambiguous. Per germline, CDR1 SGHTA and CDR2 FQGNSA. This CDR3 has 13 amino acids. The germline V and J ends were trimmed by 6 bases and 13 bases, with 16 bases remaining between them. The CDR3 DNA reads as TGTGCCAGCAGTTTAAACCCGGGAGCGCCCCTCCACTTT. Protein product: CASSLNPGAPLHF. The complete variable domain, with remaining parts taken from reference TRBV7-2 and TRBJ1-6, reads GAGVSQSPSNKVTEKGKDVELRCDPISGHTALYWYRQSLGQGLEFLIYFQGNSAPDKSGLPSDRFSAERTGGSVSTLTIQRTQQEDSAVYLCASSLNPGAPLHFGNGTRLTVT.

This chain joins TRBV5-1 and TRBJ2-5, with D unresolved. CDR1 and CDR2 (germline): SGHRS, YFSETQ. V dropped 1 base and J dropped 4 bases, with 5 bases sitting between them. This CDR3 spans 12 amino acids. CDR3 region: CASSLKRETQYF. In DNA form, the CDR3 reads TGCGCCAGCAGCTTGAAGCGAGAGACCCAGTACTTC.

The rearrangement joins TRBV4-2 to TRBJ1-6; 7 bases fit TRBD1. The CDR3 runs to 19 residues. Germline CDR1 LGHNA, CDR2 YNFKEQ. J gave up 0 bases and V 3 bases, and 11 bases lay outside the gene matches. CDR3 sequence: CASSHPRQGQHSYNSPLHF. CDR3 coding DNA: TGTGCCAGCAGCCATCCCCGACAGGGCCAACACTCCTATAATTCACCCCTCCACTTT.

This chain uses TRBV2 with TRBJ2-3, with 10 bases fitting TRBD1. The CDR3 is 16 residues long. Germline values: CDR1 SNHLY, CDR2 FYNNEI. J lost 2 bases, V lost 5 bases, and 7 bases had no gene match. CDR3 amino acids: CASSRPGQGITDTQYF. DNA for the CDR3: TGTGCCAGCAGTCGACCGGGACAGGGGATCACAGATACGCAGTATTTT.

The V and J genes are TRBV28 and TRBJ2-2; a weak D match, TRBD1 (6 bases). The ends were cut back, 7 bases at V and 7 bases at J, with 16 bases in the middle. Per the germline V gene, CDR1 is MDHEN and CDR2 is SYDVKM. The CDR3 is 14 amino acids. CDR3 amino acids: CASITSGAGGELFF. The CDR3, as DNA: TGTGCCAGCATTACCTCAGGGGCAGGCGGGGAGCTGTTTTTT.